These T cell receptor beta chains were read from a single sample in a study of T cells after yellow fever vaccination. TCRdb independently ran MiXCR on the 5' RACE reads; one entry per CDR3 protein. The data show under 550,000 distinct CDR3 sequences, roughly a fifth seen once. Here the sequenced sample was PBMCs, taken approximately 22 days after the first yellow fever vaccination. Receptors originate from a man aged 18 to 30 who received the YFV17D yellow fever vaccine. CDR3s include the opening cysteine and the closing phenylalanine or tryptophan. A D gene is named only where the DNA matches it firmly. The listing skips clone size in some rows; elsewhere it reads once, few, many or a size class.

D	size	V	J	CDR3	DNA
TRBD1	-	TRBV25-1	TRBJ2-1	CASRSDRSDNEQFF	TGTGCCAGCAGATCGGACAGGTCGGACAATGAGCAGTTCTTC
-	-	TRBV4-3	TRBJ2-3	CASSQDRLDTQYF	TGCGCCAGCAGCCAAGATCGACTAGATACGCAGTATTTT
TRBD2	few	TRBV6-2/TRBV6-3	TRBJ2-1	CASTDGASGVYYNEQFF	TGTGCCAGCACCGATGGGGCTAGCGGGGTATACTACAATGAGCAGTTCTTC
TRBD1	few	TRBV5-1	TRBJ1-1	CASSLAPEGAVGNTEAFF	TGCGCCAGCAGCTTGGCCCCAGAGGGGGCGGTCGGGAACACTGAAGCTTTCTTT
TRBD2	-	TRBV7-3	TRBJ2-3	CASSSIAGSTDTQYF	TGTGCCAGCAGCTCGATAGCGGGGAGCACAGATACGCAGTATTTT
TRBD2	-	TRBV6-5	TRBJ2-7	CASSYRAGGSYEQYF	TGTGCCAGCAGTTACCGAGCGGGGGGTAGCTACGAGCAGTACTTC
-	-	TRBV10-3	TRBJ2-3	CAISEPSRGADTQYF	TGTGCCATCAGTGAGCCAAGTCGAGGGGCAGATACGCAGTATTTT
-	few	TRBV29-1	TRBJ2-3	CSVGRRGGGDTQYF	TGCAGCGTTGGGCGGAGGGGGGGGGGAGATACGCAGTATTTT
TRBD2	-	TRBV20-1	TRBJ2-2	CSASRLAGGANTGELFF	TGCAGTGCTAGTAGACTAGCGGGGGGAGCGAACACCGGGGAGCTGTTTTTT
-	-	TRBV6-5	TRBJ1-4	CASSYLVNEKLFF	TGTGCCAGCAGTTATCTCGTAAATGAAAAACTGTTTTTT
TRBD2	-	TRBV9	TRBJ2-7	CASSGPASGGPYEQYF	TGTGCCAGCAGCGGACCCGCTAGCGGGGGGCCGTACGAGCAGTACTTC
-	-	TRBV5-1	TRBJ1-2	CASSADRPLFGYTF	TGCGCCAGCAGCGCCGACAGGCCACTCTTTGGCTACACCTTC
TRBD1	many	TRBV5-1	TRBJ2-5	CASSLGQGAVETQYF	TGCGCCAGCAGCTTAGGACAGGGGGCGGTGGAGACCCAGTACTTC
TRBD1	few	TRBV27	TRBJ2-3	CASSPPPWAGGKNTQYF	TGTGCCAGCAGTCCCCCCCCCTGGGCAGGGGGTAAAAATACGCAGTATTTT
-	-	TRBV3-1	TRBJ2-2	CASSQGSWAPNTGELFF	TGTGCCAGCAGCCAAGGATCGTGGGCTCCGAACACCGGGGAGCTGTTTTTT
-	few	TRBV5-1	TRBJ1-1	CASSLEARTEAFF	TGCGCCAGCAGCTTGGAAGCCAGGACTGAAGCTTTCTTT
-	-	TRBV7-2	TRBJ1-5	CASSFRGANQPQHF	TGTGCCAGCAGCTTTCGGGGGGCAAATCAGCCCCAGCATTTT
TRBD1	few	TRBV3-1	TRBJ1-2	CASSQGGQGVGYTF	TGTGCCAGCAGCCAAGGTGGACAGGGAGTTGGCTACACCTTC
-	many	TRBV18	TRBJ2-7	CASSPRRGVYEQYF	TGTGCCAGCTCACCCCGGCGCGGGGTCTACGAGCAGTACTTC
TRBD1	-	TRBV28	TRBJ2-3	CASSSPGQADTQYF	TGTGCCAGCAGTTCTCCGGGACAGGCAGATACGCAGTATTTT
TRBD1	many	TRBV5-1	TRBJ1-5	CASSFGDRANQPQHF	TGCGCCAGCAGCTTCGGGGACAGGGCAAATCAGCCCCAGCATTTT
-	-	TRBV5-1	TRBJ2-5	CASSKVRRRGETQYF	TGCGCCAGCAGCAAAGTAAGACGCCGGGGCGAGACCCAGTACTTC
-	-	TRBV27	TRBJ1-6	CASSLSGTEGNSPLHF	TGTGCCAGCAGTTTATCGGGGACTGAGGGAAATTCACCCCTCCACTTT
TRBD1	many	TRBV7-9	TRBJ1-6	CASTRGQDYNSPLHF	TGTGCCAGCACCAGAGGACAGGACTATAATTCACCCCTCCACTTT
-	-	TRBV14	TRBJ1-1	CASSQALGNTEAFF	TGTGCCAGCAGCCAAGCTCTAGGGAACACTGAAGCTTTCTTT
TRBD1	-	TRBV29-1	TRBJ1-6	CSAQSTGDGTILLHF	TGCAGCGCACAATCGACAGGGGACGGGACGATCCTCCTCCACTTT
-	few	TRBV21-1	TRBJ2-5	CASSKAGPVETQYF	TGTGCCAGCAGCAAAGCCGGACCTGTCGAGACCCAGTACTTC
TRBD1	few	TRBV5-1	TRBJ2-6	CASSLVRGITGANVLTF	TGCGCCAGCAGCTTGGTCAGGGGGATCACTGGGGCCAACGTCCTGACTTTC
-	few	TRBV18	TRBJ1-1	CASSPSIQGDTEAFF	TGTGCCAGCTCACCAAGCATACAGGGCGACACTGAAGCTTTCTTT
-	few	TRBV4-3	TRBJ2-2	CASSQAMPGSQTGELFF	TGCGCCAGCAGCCAAGCGATGCCGGGTTCCCAAACCGGGGAGCTGTTTTTT
-	-	TRBV6-1	TRBJ1-2	CASSPPGRLYGYTF	TGTGCCAGCAGCCCTCCGGGACGGCTATATGGCTACACCTTC
-	-	TRBV21-1	TRBJ1-3	CASSNLARNTIYF	TGTGCCAGCAGCAACCTGGCAAGAAACACCATATATTTT
-	-	TRBV28	TRBJ1-3	CASSYRSTIYF	TGTGCCAGCAGTTACAGAAGCACCATATATTTT
-	few	TRBV9	TRBJ2-3	CASSPTTSADTQYF	TGTGCCAGCAGCCCTACAACTAGTGCAGATACGCAGTATTTT
-	few	TRBV4-3	TRBJ2-1	CASSQSSGGRAYNEQFF	TGCGCCAGCAGCCAATCCTCCGGGGGCAGGGCCTACAATGAGCAGTTCTTC
TRBD1	few	TRBV6-5	TRBJ2-1	CASSYRQGGRNEQFF	TGTGCCAGCAGTTACAGACAGGGGGGCCGCAATGAGCAGTTCTTC
-	few	TRBV6-6	TRBJ1-1	CASRDGGAEAFF	TGTGCCAGCAGGGACGGGGGCGCTGAAGCTTTCTTT
TRBD1	-	TRBV12-3/TRBV12-4	TRBJ2-7	CASSWAGGWDEQYF	TGTGCCAGCAGTTGGGCAGGGGGCTGGGACGAGCAGTACTTC
TRBD1	-	TRBV9	TRBJ2-1	CASSVAPTGNNEQFF	TGTGCCAGCAGCGTAGCCCCGACAGGGAACAATGAGCAGTTCTTC